Below are 4 T cell receptor beta chains sequenced from a single sample in a study of response to subunit inactivated influenza vaccine. TCRdb re-analysed the RT-PCR reads in MiXCR, keeping a single row per CDR3 protein. Here the sample spans 150,000 or so distinct CDR3 sequences, approximately 11% being singletons. The sample here was CD8+ T cells sorted from PBMCs, taken roughly 24 months after vaccination. Every receptor here comes from a man aged 50 to 75 who received an inactivated influenza vaccine.

This clonotype came up a few times. The chain is built from TRBV6-1 and TRBJ1-2; TRBD1 might be the D (5 bases). Trimming cost V 3 bases and J 4 bases, with 15 bases left between them. The CDR3 loop spans 15 amino acids. From germline, CDR1 is MNHNS and CDR2 SASEGT. The chain's CDR3 is CASSEGRNLFYGYTF. CDR3 sequence (DNA): TGTGCCAGCAGTGAGGGACGGAACCTCTTCTATGGCTACACCTTC.

The V gene is TRBV6-5, the J gene TRBJ1-1, with D unresolved. Trimming shortened V by 1 base and J by 6 bases, and 9 bases separated the two germline ends. This CDR3 is built from 13 residues. Per the germline V gene, CDR1 is MNHEY and CDR2 is SVGAGI. This CDR3 reads CASSYFFGSEAFF. The CDR3 DNA reads TGTGCCAGCAGTTACTTCTTCGGATCTGAAGCTTTCTTT.

The rearrangement links TRBV12-5 to TRBJ1-1; 7 bases fit TRBD1. Per the germline V gene, CDR1 is LGHNT and CDR2 is FRNRAP. The junction had 12 bases not matched to a gene; V was cut back by 6 bases and J by 5 bases. CDR3 length: 15 residues. CDR3 in amino acids: CASGKTGKVETEAFF. The DNA for the CDR3 is TGTGCTAGTGGCAAGACAGGGAAGGTAGAGACTGAAGCTTTCTTT. Variable domain in full (rest from reference TRBV12-5 and TRBJ1-1): DARVTQTPRHKVTEMGQEVTMRCQPILGHNTVFWYRQTMMQGLELLAYFRNRAPLDDSGMPKDRFSAEMPDATLATLKIQPSEPRDSAVYFCASGKTGKVETEAFFGQGTRLTVV.

The J gene is TRBJ1-2, the V gene TRBV7-9; D ambiguous. V was shortened by 2 bases and J by 2 bases, with 12 bases between the two germline ends. Germline V lookup: CDR1 SEHNR, CDR2 FQNEAQ (reference sequence). The CDR3 sequence is 15 residues long. Here the CDR3 reads CASSLSATENYGYTF. CDR3 nucleotide sequence: TGTGCCAGCAGCTTATCTGCAACAGAGAACTATGGCTACACCTTC.